These 24 T cell receptor beta chains came from one sample sequenced in a study of cytomegalovirus exposure and HLA in healthy donors. PCR used 60 Vbeta primers and 13 Jbeta primers. The assay was immunoSEQ multiplex PCR, and TCRdb's table has in-frame clones only and misses some. The data hold about 98,000 clones, with 70% to 90% observed a single time. Sequences were obtained from PBMCs. These TCRs come from a man in his forties or fifties in good health and CMV-seronegative.

The chain has TRBV7-2 and TRBJ2-3; D gene ambiguous. The germline CDR1 and CDR2 sequences are SGHTA and FQGNSA. The CDR3 has 15 amino acids. The V gene lost 1 base and the J gene lost 4 bases, with 12 bases spanning the gap. DNA of the CDR3: TGTGCCAGCAGCTTAGTCGCAGGCAGGTCAGATACGCAGTATTTT. Encoded protein: CASSLVAGRSDTQYF.

This sequence joins TRBV30 and TRBJ1-2; 9 nucleotides line up with TRBD1. This CDR3 has 16 amino acids. Germline V gene sequence: CDR1 GTSNPN, CDR2 SVGIG (reference sequence). The V gene end was trimmed by 3 bases and the J gene end by 2 bases; junction bases not matched to a gene: 10. The CDR3 here is CAWSLPTTGGNYGYTF. In nucleotides, the CDR3 is TGTGCCTGGAGCCTCCCAACGACAGGGGGGAACTATGGCTACACCTTC.

The V gene is TRBV11-2, the J gene TRBJ2-3, with 12 bases aligning to TRBD2. With 5 bases clipped from V and 3 bases from J, the junction kept 6 bases outside the gene matches. Germline V CDR1 and CDR2: SGHAT, FQNNGV. The CDR3 is 16 residues long. CDR3 DNA: TGTGCCAGCAGCCATACTAGCGGGGGGTTAACAGATACGCAGTATTTT. Amino acid sequence: CASSHTSGGLTDTQYF.

V is TRBV4-1 and J is TRBJ1-6; 7 bases line up with TRBD1. V was pared by 2 bases and J by 7 bases, with 5 bases of the junction left unmatched. The CDR3 length is 15 residues. CDR1 and CDR2 from the germline V gene are MGHRA and YSYEKL. DNA of the CDR3: TGCGCCAGCAGCCAAATGGACAGGATAAATTCACCCCTCCACTTT. Translating gives CASSQMDRINSPLHF.

The J gene is TRBJ1-3, the V gene TRBV6-7; maybe TRBD1 (5 bases). TRBV6-7 is identified as an open reading frame with a role that is uncertain. The V end was cut by 5 bases, the J end by 1 base, with 15 bases between. This CDR3 region has 16 residues. This CDR3 reads CASSNRGTSSGNTIYF. In nucleotides, the CDR3 is TGTGCCAGCAGTAACCGAGGGACTTCTTCTGGAAACACCATATATTTT.

Remarks on this clone: The junction differs from germline at one of its ends, possibly a read error. CDR3 coding DNA: TGCGCCAGCAGTTTGGGACTTAGCTCCTACAATGAGCAGTTCTTC. It translates to CASSLGLSSYNEQFF. The J gene is TRBJ2-1, the V gene TRBV5-1; tentative D call: TRBD2 (6 bases). Germline V gives CDR1 SGHRS, CDR2 YFSETQ. The CDR3 has 15 residues.

The chain combines TRBV4-1 with TRBJ1-2; 7 bases agree with TRBD1. This CDR3 spans 15 amino acids. The germline V gene has CDR1 MGHRA and CDR2 YSYEKL. With 4 bases clipped from V and 2 bases from J, the junction kept 7 bases outside the gene matches. The CDR3 DNA follows: TGCGCCAGCAGCCCTCATGCAGGGGGGAACTATGGCTACACCTTC. It is translated as CASSPHAGGNYGYTF.

The V call is TRBV10-3, the J call TRBJ2-3, with D unclear. Germline CDR1 reads ENHRY; CDR2 reads SYGVKD. CDR3 length equals 13 residues. Trimming removed 5 bases from V and 4 bases from J, with 10 bases in between. CDR3 coding DNA: TGTGCCATCAGTACTCCTGAAGCAGATACGCAGTATTTT. Its translation: CAISTPEADTQYF.

This chain uses TRBV19 with TRBJ1-6; 7 bases match TRBD1. V trimming: 5 bases; J trimming: 8 bases; junction bases outside the gene matches: 9. This CDR3 has 15 amino acids. The germline V gene has CDR1 LNHDA and CDR2 SQIVND (reference sequence). CDR3 nucleotide sequence: TGTGCCAGTAGTGACCCACAGGGGACCGATTCACCCCTCCACTTT. It is translated as CASSDPQGTDSPLHF.

The chain is built from TRBV7-3 and TRBJ2-2, with D possibly being TRBD2 (6 bases). Trimming took off 7 bases at V and 6 bases at J, with 21 bases between the two ends. This CDR3 has 16 residues. In germline, CDR1 is SGHTA, CDR2 FQGTGA. CDR3 bases: TGTGCCAGCACGCCGACCCGGGACTCGTCCCCCGGGGAGCTGTTTTTT. Protein: CASTPTRDSSPGELFF.

This sequence joins TRBV11-1 and TRBJ2-7; 7 positions match TRBD2. CDR3 length: 17 amino acids. The germline V gene encodes CDR1 SGHAT and CDR2 FQDESV (reference sequence). V shed 0 bases and J 3 bases; nucleotides not matched to a gene: 11. CDR3 sequence reads: CASSLARERGIFYEQYF. CDR3 in DNA: TGTGCCAGCAGCTTAGCGCGGGAGCGGGGTATTTTCTACGAGCAGTACTTC.

The chain joins TRBV5-6 to TRBJ2-7; D remains unclear. The CDR3 is made up of 12 amino acids. The germline V gene encodes CDR1 SGHDT and CDR2 YYEEEE. V was shortened by 3 bases and J by 9 bases, with 13 bases between the two germline ends. The CDR3 here is CASSSGMKVQYF. The CDR3 nucleotides are TGTGCCAGCAGCTCAGGAATGAAGGTGCAGTACTTC.

The chain employs TRBV10-2 and TRBJ1-2; 7 bases are a match to TRBD1. V lost 3 bases to trimming and J lost 4 bases; unmatched junction nucleotides: 8. The CDR3 contains 15 residues. Per germline, CDR1 WSHSY and CDR2 SAAADI. The CDR3 spells CASSDGGQVGYGYTF. As DNA, the CDR3 is TGCGCCAGCAGTGATGGTGGACAGGTGGGCTATGGCTACACCTTC.

The genes are TRBV5-1 and TRBJ2-1; 9 bases map to TRBD2. CDR3 length: 18 residues. The germline V gene encodes CDR1 SGHRS and CDR2 YFSETQ. After removal of 4 bases from V and 9 bases from J, the junction contained 20 bases not matched to a gene. The CDR3 coding sequence is TGCGCCAGCAGCCTAGCTCCGACAACAGCGGGGGGCCGAGCTGAGCAGTTCTTC. Its translation: CASSLAPTTAGGRAEQFF.

The genes are TRBV10-3 and TRBJ1-1; 11 bases map to TRBD1. The CDR3 totals 17 residues. V shed 6 bases, J shed 1 base, and the junction held 10 bases outside the gene matches. Germline-derived CDR1 and CDR2 are ENHRY and SYGVKD. The CDR3 reads CAIRAGDGTGGNTEAFF. DNA for the CDR3: TGTGCCATCAGGGCGGGTGATGGGACAGGGGGGAACACTGAAGCTTTCTTT.

The chain links TRBV29-1 to TRBJ1-2, with D possibly TRBD1 on 6 matching bases. CDR1 is SQVTM, CDR2 ANQGSEA, per germline. Trimming stripped 1 base from V and 4 bases from J, with 10 bases between. This CDR3 is 13 amino acids long. The CDR3 DNA reads as TGCAGCGTTGAAGCGGGACACGCCTATGGCTACACCTTC. Amino acids: CSVEAGHAYGYTF.

This chain joins TRBV9 and TRBJ1-4; D unresolved. The CDR3 sequence is 15 residues long. Trimming pared 4 bases from V and 0 bases from J, leaving 10 bases between. Germline CDR1 is SGDLS and CDR2 is YYNGEE. CDR3 amino acids: CASSYSPATNEKLFF. In DNA, the CDR3 is TGTGCCAGCAGCTACTCACCTGCAACTAATGAAAAACTGTTTTTT.

This chain uses TRBV19 with TRBJ1-2; D not resolved. The CDR3 runs 14 residues. Germline CDR1 and CDR2: LNHDA and SQIVND (reference sequence). The V end was cut by 4 bases, the J end by 7 bases, with 16 bases between. The CDR3 loop reads CASSNDSPLAGYTF. The CDR3 DNA reads as TGTGCCAGTAGTAATGACTCACCTCTGGCTGGCTACACCTTC.

CDR3 sequence: CASTIQGNTEAFF. The CDR3 coding sequence is TGTGCCAGCACCATTCAGGGGAACACTGAAGCTTTCTTT. V is TRBV6-1 and J is TRBJ1-1; D possibly corresponds to TRBD1 (5 bases). The V gene lost 7 bases and the J gene lost 1 base, with 10 bases spanning the gap. The CDR3 length is 13 residues. Germline lookup yields CDR1 MNHNS and CDR2 SASEGT.

The rearrangement uses TRBV19 and TRBJ1-1; 8 bases agree with TRBD1. CDR1 is LNHDA and CDR2 is SQIVND in the germline V gene (reference sequence). The length of the CDR3 is 14 residues. The V segment lost 7 bases and the J segment 1 base; nucleotides outside the gene matches: 5. CDR3 DNA: TGTGCCAGTACTTGGGGGACAGGGAACACTGAAGCTTTCTTT. It yields the protein CASTWGTGNTEAFF.

The CDR3 nucleotides read TGTGCCAGCAGCCTGATTAGCGGGGGACCCTACAATGAGCAGTTCTTC. Its protein product is CASSLISGGPYNEQFF. The V call is TRBV7-3, the J call TRBJ2-1; the match to TRBD2 covers 9 bases. Germline V CDR1 and CDR2: SGHTA, FQGTGA. Losses at the gene ends were 5 bases for V and 2 bases for J; bases not matched to a gene: 7. This CDR3 is built from 16 residues.

This clone was picked up a small number of times. The chain carries TRBV11-2 and TRBJ1-2; 8 positions agree with TRBD1. Germline CDR1 and CDR2: SGHAT and FQNNGV. The CDR3 is 17 residues long. V gave up 1 base and J gave up 2 bases; unmatched junction bases: 9. The CDR3 protein is CASSLVAGQGRNYGYTF. CDR3 nucleotides: TGTGCCAGCAGCTTAGTTGCTGGACAGGGAAGGAACTATGGCTACACCTTC.

This clone has more than one count but fewer than ten. The rearrangement links TRBV7-9 to TRBJ1-6; TRBD1 aligns across 7 bases. The CDR3 is made up of 15 amino acids. Germline V CDR1 and CDR2: SEHNR, FQNEAQ (reference sequence). Unmatched junction bases numbered 5, after V lost 2 bases and J lost 7 bases. The DNA for the CDR3 is TGTGCCAGCAGCTTAACAGGGGCGTTAAATTCACCCCTCCACTTT. Protein: CASSLTGALNSPLHF. Full variable domain (rest looked up from reference TRBV7-9 and TRBJ1-6): DTGVSQNPRHKITKRGQNVTFRCDPISEHNRLYWYRQTLGQGPEFLTYFQNEAQLEKSRLLSDRFSAERPKGSFSTLEIQRTEQGDSAMYLCASSLTGALNSPLHFGNGTRLTVT.

The chain has TRBV5-1 and TRBJ2-7, with 7 positions matching TRBD1. CDR3 size: 13 residues. CDR1 and CDR2 (germline): SGHRS, YFSETQ. J lost 2 bases, V lost 4 bases, and 3 bases had no gene match. The CDR3 spells CASSPGTAYEQYF. Written as DNA, the CDR3 is TGCGCCAGCAGCCCGGGGACAGCCTACGAGCAGTACTTC.